This entry lists 17 T cell receptor beta chains sequenced from one sample in a study of cytomegalovirus exposure and HLA in healthy donors (dated by TCRdb to about 2017). Library creation used the immunoSEQ multiplex PCR assay. A mixture of 60 forward primers for TCR Vbeta segments and 13 reverse primers for TCR Jbeta segments was used in the multiplex PCR. Here the immuneACCESS table is served through TCRdb, limited to in-frame sequences with V and J called. Missing clones are a known gap in these copies; in checked studies unresolved V genes cover under half, and the rest lacks a known reason. This sample holds under 200,000 clones; roughly 80% were observed only once. The ten most abundant clones make up around 2% of the sample. The sequencing input was PBMCs. All receptors derive from a human donor in good health.

This clone has just one count. The rearrangement uses TRBV5-1 and TRBJ2-7, with D perhaps matching TRBD1 (5 bases). Germline V gene sequence: CDR1 SGHRS, CDR2 YFSETQ. Trimming stripped 2 bases from V and 4 bases from J, with 16 bases between. There are 15 residues in the CDR3. CDR3 protein: CASSLNGQGGYEQYF. CDR3 coding DNA: TGCGCCAGCAGCTTAAACGGGCAGGGTGGTTACGAGCAGTACTTC.

This clone was seen a handful of times. The chain has TRBV27 and TRBJ1-5, with a tentative D call TRBD1 (6 bases). The CDR3 is 13 amino acids. V lost 6 bases, J lost 7 bases, and 13 bases lay in between. Germline V gene lookup returns CDR1 MNHEY and CDR2 SMNVEV (reference sequence). Here the CDR3 reads CASRRRGSQPQHF. The CDR3, as DNA: TGTGCCAGCAGGAGAAGGGGGTCACAGCCCCAGCATTTT.

The V call is TRBV6-6, the J call TRBJ2-7; weak D call: TRBD2 (5 bases). V dropped 7 bases and J dropped 6 bases, with 19 bases sitting between them. CDR1 is MNHNY and CDR2 is SVGAGI in the germline V gene (reference sequence). CDR3 length equals 14 residues. This CDR3 is CASNTDLRAAEQYF. In nucleotides, the CDR3 is TGTGCCAGCAACACTGATCTGCGGGCGGCCGAGCAGTACTTC.

V usage is TRBV10-3 and J usage is TRBJ1-1; D might be TRBD1 (6 bases). Germline V CDR1 and CDR2: ENHRY, SYGVKD. The length of the CDR3 is 16 residues. The ends were cut back, 4 bases at V and 4 bases at J, with 19 bases in the middle. CDR3 nucleotide sequence: TGTGCCATCAGTGGGGCGGACGGGAGGGGGGCCACTGAAGCTTTCTTT. Translating it yields CAISGADGRGATEAFF.

This clone turned up a few times. The chain employs TRBV6-5 and TRBJ1-2; D ambiguous. This CDR3 has 14 amino acids. From germline, CDR1 is MNHEY and CDR2 SVGAGI. Trimming left V 2 bases short and J 0 bases short, with 7 bases between. In DNA, the CDR3 is TGTGCCAGCAGTTACGTCAGGACTAACTATGGCTACACCTTC. This translates into CASSYVRTNYGYTF.

The chain has TRBV13 and TRBJ1-6; D might be TRBD1 (6 bases). The germline gives CDR1 PRHDT, CDR2 FYEKMQ (reference sequence). Deletions cut 6 bases from V and 10 bases from J, with 10 bases between. CDR3 size: 12 residues. The CDR3 reads CASRDSSSPLHF. CDR3 DNA: TGTGCCAGCAGGGACAGTAGCTCACCCCTCCACTTT.

The CDR3 is CASSESLGVGEKLFF. In DNA, the CDR3 is TGCGCCAGCAGTGAGTCTCTAGGGGTCGGGGAAAAACTGTTTTTT. This chain connects TRBV10-1 to TRBJ1-4, with a possible D match to TRBD1 (5 bases). Germline CDR1 is WNHNN and CDR2 is SYGVQD (reference sequence). The CDR3 extends over 15 amino acids. V was clipped by 0 bases and J by 8 bases, with 13 bases between them.

This rearrangement joins TRBV2 to TRBJ2-2, with TRBD1 as a possible D gene (5 bases). Germline values: CDR1 SNHLY, CDR2 FYNNEI. V was pared by 6 bases and J by 3 bases, with 11 bases between. The CDR3 has 14 residues. The CDR3 loop is CASRTQGDTGELFF. The CDR3 coding sequence is TGTGCCAGCAGGACCCAGGGCGACACCGGGGAGCTGTTTTTT.

V gene TRBV5-4 combines with J gene TRBJ2-6, with D perhaps TRBD1 (6 bases). Trimming removed 4 bases from V and 2 bases from J, with 16 bases in between. The CDR3 is made up of 17 amino acids. CDR1 and CDR2 (germline): SGHNT, YYREEE (reference sequence). This chain's CDR3 is CASSNAMRTAGANVLTF. The CDR3 DNA reads as TGTGCCAGCAGCAATGCGATGAGGACAGCTGGGGCCAACGTCCTGACTTTC.

The V call is TRBV6-5, the J call TRBJ2-6; possibly TRBD2 for D (6 bases). The CDR3 has 14 amino acids. Germline V gene data show CDR1 as MNHEY and CDR2 as SVGAGI. The ends were cut back, 8 bases at V and 4 bases at J, with 12 bases in the middle. CDR3 nucleotides: TGTGCCAGCCATGGAGGGCCCGGGGCCAACGTCCTGACTTTC. Translation: CASHGGPGANVLTF.

This clone showed up just once. The CDR3 region has the DNA TGTGCCACCTCCTCTGACAGTCTCTACGAGCAGTACTTC. Translation: CATSSDSLYEQYF. This chain connects TRBV15 to TRBJ2-7; a possible D gene is TRBD1 (5 bases). The length of the CDR3 is 13 residues. From germline, CDR1 is LNHNV and CDR2 YYDKDF (reference sequence). Trimming stripped 8 bases from V and 3 bases from J, with 14 bases between.

The gene calls are TRBV29-1 and TRBJ2-5; 12 nucleotides line up with TRBD1. After removal of 6 bases from V and 9 bases from J, the junction contained 23 bases not matched to a gene. The V gene's germline CDR1 is SQVTM and CDR2 ANQGSEA. The CDR3 extends over 18 amino acids. CDR3 sequence reads: CSVKFHRDRGPSAGAQYF. The CDR3 region has the DNA TGCAGCGTCAAGTTTCACCGGGACAGGGGGCCTTCCGCCGGGGCCCAGTACTTC.

CDR3 residues: CASSPEDRGYTEAFF. The DNA of the CDR3 is TGTGCCAGTAGTCCGGAGGACAGGGGGTATACTGAAGCTTTCTTT. The chain employs TRBV19 and TRBJ1-1; 10 nucleotides align to TRBD1. Germline V gives CDR1 LNHDA, CDR2 SQIVND (reference sequence). The CDR3 sequence is 15 residues long. V was pared by 5 bases and J by 5 bases, with 8 bases of the junction left unmatched.

V usage is TRBV27 and J usage is TRBJ1-2; tentatively, D is TRBD1 (6 bases). CDR3 length equals 18 residues. The germline V gene has CDR1 MNHEY and CDR2 SMNVEV (reference sequence). V dropped 5 bases and J dropped 2 bases, with 24 bases sitting between them. For the CDR3, the DNA is TGTGCCAGCAGTCCGCTGGTTTGGACAGAGTGGGGGAACTATGGCTACACCTTC. Amino acid sequence: CASSPLVWTEWGNYGYTF.

The J gene is TRBJ1-4, the V gene TRBV7-2; unclear D gene. Trimming stripped 6 bases from V and 5 bases from J, with 13 bases between. The germline gives CDR1 SGHTA, CDR2 FQGNSA. The CDR3 length is 14 residues. CDR3 residues: CASRERDSNEKLFF. The DNA of the CDR3 is TGTGCCAGCAGAGAGCGGGATTCCAATGAAAAACTGTTTTTT.

This clone was observed a few times. The J gene is TRBJ1-1, the V gene TRBV29-1, with a possible D match to TRBD1 (5 bases). Trimming removed 5 bases at V and 5 bases at J, with 9 bases between. Per the germline V gene, CDR1 is SQVTM and CDR2 is ANQGSEA. This CDR3 is built from 11 residues. The CDR3 coding sequence is TGCAGCGTTACAGGAAGGACTGAAGCTTTCTTT. Protein product: CSVTGRTEAFF.

The rearrangement links TRBV27 to TRBJ1-2, with a tentative D call TRBD1 (6 bases). CDR1 MNHEY and CDR2 SMNVEV come from the germline V gene (reference sequence). This CDR3 spans 14 amino acids. Trimming cost V 5 bases and J 1 base, with 11 bases left between them. The CDR3 loop is CASSPQGGNYGYTF. In DNA form, the CDR3 reads TGTGCCAGCAGTCCACAAGGGGGTAACTATGGCTACACCTTC.